This T cell receptor (beta chain) was recovered during a study of human T cells and chemical hapten exposure (TCRdb year 2021). Study-level background: For sensitization, 2% DPC in acetone was applied to a roughly 2 cm by roughly 2 cm area of upper inner arm skin. In alopecia patients, the study followed how the peripheral blood TCR repertoire changed in vivo over primary and secondary sensitization to diphenylcyclopropenone (DPC), a hapten. Patch testing on the upper back used Finn chambers containing 0.01% DPC, with scoring done after 6 days according to International Contact Dermatitis Research Group standards. Roughly 30 alopecia patients provided blood for TCR sequencing at one to four time points (pre-sensitization, 2, 6 and 24 weeks). Patients additionally received weekly therapeutic DPC doses to the scalp throughout the roughly 25-week study period. Libraries were pooled for sequencing, and per-sample TCR yields varied mainly because of small differences in library volumes within the pool. The patient cohort, mostly female, included alopecia areata with under or over 50% scalp involvement, alopecia totalis and alopecia universalis. Blood samples were taken from patients before sensitization (week 0) and at 2, 6 and about 24 weeks after DPC sensitization. General study outcomes and caveats: Repeated subsampling changed both the strength of the expansion versus patch-test correlation and the threshold at which the correlation became significant. DPC sensitization did not change how many TCRs were above 1 in 1000 frequency, and no evidence was found of alterations in global repertoire structure. Patch test score correlated positively with the number of PT1 expanded TCRs, reaching significance at thresholds 8, 16 and 32 but not at 4. Compared with pre-sensitization or healthy control sets, expanded TCRs formed significantly more large CDR3 similarity clusters, which is consistent with antigen-driven responses. All patients had alopecia, a presumed autoimmune disease, so their immune response might differ from that of healthy individuals.

Receptor libraries were prepared by RACE. Instrument used: NextSeq 500. During library preparation, unique molecular identifiers were attached to individual cDNA molecules so that TCRs could be counted in a quantitative, reproducible way. Each blood RNA sample was used to sequence both TCR alpha and TCR beta chains. The original pipeline was this. The median number of TCRs per sample was roughly 100,000, ranging from 23,224 to 690,600. The Decombinator software suite was used to annotate the V, J and CDR3 of the TCR reads. To make PS versus PT1 abundance plots, every sample was subsampled to the same number of TCRs (28,000). TCRs were defined as expanded if absent before sensitization and observed at least eight times at the 2-week time point. TCRdb ran its own pipeline on the public reads, namely fastp trimming at Q25 and MiXCR clone calling, and kept in-frame beta chains. Entries that share a CDR3 protein sequence are merged under the most common genes and DNA. These V and J calls rely on TCRdb rather than the paper's analysis. Present in this sample are around 92,000 distinct CDR3 sequences, more than 10% of which were seen just once. The ten biggest clones cover 2.5% to 4% of the sample.

This sample's time point label indicates: pre-sensitization, week 0. The treatment or condition tag for this specimen amounts to: therapeutic diphenylcyclopropenone sensitization with weekly scalp DPC. At each patch-test visit, blood was drawn before the patch test was applied. To be eligible, patients had to be aged 18 to 70, diagnosed with alopecia and judged suitable for DPC therapy, while pregnant patients were excluded. Total RNA was isolated from unfractionated whole blood collected in Tempus Blood RNA tubes. This clonotype occurred many times. Its recognized antigen is unknown. Per-base quality was not reported, and no clone a single base away is much larger than it. The germline V gene encodes CDR1 SNHLY and CDR2 FYNNEI. The CDR3 numbers 12 residues from cysteine through phenylalanine. Only CDR3 DNA is held: 36 bases, read in frame from base 1. Trimming removed 11 bases from V and 7 bases from J, leaving 15 bases between the germline ends.

The starting material was whole blood, obtained in connection with sensitization to the hapten diphenylcyclopropenone (DPC). The chain uses TRBV2 and TRBJ1-3, with TRBD1 tentatively as D gene (5 bases match). The TCR sequence derives from an older woman with alopecia areata. Some clones in this sample may be carry-over from other donors' samples. The DNA sequence is given as TGTGCCGGCCAGGGTATATGGAACACCATATATTTT. It encodes CAGQGIWNTIYF. The CDR3 plus the reference TRBV2 and TRBJ1-3 genes for the other parts give the full variable domain: EPEVTQTPSHQVTQMGQEVILRCVPISNHLYFYWYRQILGQKVEFLVSFYNNEISEKSEIFDDQFSVERPDGSNFTLKIRSTKLEDSAMYFCAGQGIWNTIYFGEGSWLTVV.